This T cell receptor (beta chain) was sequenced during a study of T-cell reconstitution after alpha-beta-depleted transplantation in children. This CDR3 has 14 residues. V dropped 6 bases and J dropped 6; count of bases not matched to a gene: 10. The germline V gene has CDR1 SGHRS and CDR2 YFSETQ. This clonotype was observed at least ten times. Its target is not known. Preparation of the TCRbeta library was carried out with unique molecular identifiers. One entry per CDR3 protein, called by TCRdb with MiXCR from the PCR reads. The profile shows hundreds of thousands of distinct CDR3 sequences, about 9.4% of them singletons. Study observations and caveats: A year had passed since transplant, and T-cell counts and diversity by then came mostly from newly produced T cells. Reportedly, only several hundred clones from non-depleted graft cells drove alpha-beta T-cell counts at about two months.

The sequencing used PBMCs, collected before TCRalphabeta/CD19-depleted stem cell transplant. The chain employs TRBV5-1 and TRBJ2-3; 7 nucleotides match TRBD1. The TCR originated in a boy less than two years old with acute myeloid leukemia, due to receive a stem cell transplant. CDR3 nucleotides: TGCGCCAGCACCGGGACAGTCTCACAGGATACGCAGTATTTT. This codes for CASTGTVSQDTQYF. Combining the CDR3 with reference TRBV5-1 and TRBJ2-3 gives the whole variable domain KAGVTQTPRYLIKTRGQQVTLSCSPISGHRSVSWYQQTPGQGLQFLFEYFSETQRNKGNFPGRFSGRQFSNSRSEMNVSTLELGDSALYLCASTGTVSQDTQYFGPGTRLTVL.